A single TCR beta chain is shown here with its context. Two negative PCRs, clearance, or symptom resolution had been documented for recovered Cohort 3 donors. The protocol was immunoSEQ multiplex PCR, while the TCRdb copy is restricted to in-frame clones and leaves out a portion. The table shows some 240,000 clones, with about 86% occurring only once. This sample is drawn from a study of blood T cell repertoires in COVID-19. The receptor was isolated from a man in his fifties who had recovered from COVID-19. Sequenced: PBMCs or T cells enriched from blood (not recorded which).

As DNA, the CDR3 is TGCGCCAGCAGCAATAGCATCCAAGAGACCCAGTACTTC. It specifies CASSNSIQETQYF. The chain employs TRBV5-1 and TRBJ2-5; the D is unclear. This CDR3 contains 13 residues. Germline V gives CDR1 SGHRS, CDR2 YFSETQ. Trimming took off 4 bases at V and 1 base at J, with 8 bases between the two ends. The complete variable domain, with remaining parts taken from reference TRBV5-1 and TRBJ2-5, reads KAGVTQTPRYLIKTRGQQVTLSCSPISGHRSVSWYQQTPGQGLQFLFEYFSETQRNKGNFPGRFSGRQFSNSRSEMNVSTLELGDSALYLCASSNSIQETQYFGPGTRLLVL.